This TCR beta chain appears in the sequencing data of a study of T cell repertoires in cytomegalovirus infection. Study context: CMV infection together with matching HLA type was indicated by public TCR beta signatures.

Concerning this clonotype: Its matching antigen is unknown.

One entry per CDR3 protein, called by TCRdb with MiXCR from the reads. The profile shows approximately 1,000,000 distinct CDR3 sequences, approximately 30% of them singletons. Trimming pared 1 base from V and 1 base from J, leaving 17 bases between. Germline V CDR1 and CDR2: SGHRS, YFSETQ. The CDR3 loop spans 17 amino acids. The sample in question was cultured CD8+ T cells from PBMCs, obtained from culture after CMV antigen stimulation. V and J are TRBV5-1 and TRBJ1-2, with D unclear. The TCR comes from a human donor in good health (CMV status not recorded). Some clones in this sample may be carry-over from other donors' samples. The CDR3, as DNA: TGCGCCAGCAGCTTGAAGAGGGCAGGAGAATTTAACTATGGCTACACCTTC. Translation gives CASSLKRAGEFNYGYTF.